A single sample is the source of the 18 T cell receptor beta chains below, sequenced in a study of cytomegalovirus exposure and HLA in healthy donors. PCR employed 60 Vbeta and 13 Jbeta primers. The protocol was immunoSEQ multiplex PCR, while the TCRdb copy is restricted to in-frame clones and leaves out a portion. The sample carries about 110,000 clones, 81% recorded once. The sequenced sample consisted of PBMCs. These receptors all come from a woman in her twenties or thirties in good health and CMV-seronegative.

This rearrangement joins TRBV5-1 to TRBJ2-1, with D possibly matching TRBD2 (6 bases). Looked up from germline, CDR1 is SGHRS and CDR2 is YFSETQ. V was cut by 0 bases and J by 9 bases, with 16 bases left in between. The CDR3 length is 15 residues. CDR3 residues: CASSLDGGTPAEQFF. The DNA for the CDR3 is TGCGCCAGCAGCTTGGACGGCGGGACGCCAGCTGAGCAGTTCTTC.

The chain employs TRBV5-1 and TRBJ1-3, with 11 bases fitting TRBD1. Losses at the gene ends were 4 bases for V and 2 bases for J; bases not matched to a gene: 2. This CDR3 is built from 15 residues. Germline V lookup: CDR1 SGHRS, CDR2 YFSETQ. The CDR3 here is CASSRGQGAGNTIYF. The CDR3 bases are TGCGCCAGCAGCAGGGGACAGGGGGCTGGAAACACCATATATTTT.

V and J are TRBV6-5 and TRBJ2-7, with 12 bases lining up with TRBD2. Trimming cost V 5 bases and J 3 bases; bases outside gene matches: 2. CDR1 MNHEY and CDR2 SVGAGI come from the germline V gene. The CDR3 has 14 residues. CDR3 protein: CASSGLAGLYEQYF. As DNA, the CDR3 is TGTGCCAGCAGTGGACTAGCGGGACTCTACGAGCAGTACTTC.

The chain has TRBV11-2 and TRBJ2-2; TRBD1 matches at 7 bases. Germline V CDR1 and CDR2: SGHAT, FQNNGV. After removal of 5 bases from V and 3 bases from J, the junction contained 15 bases not matched to a gene. The CDR3 extends over 18 amino acids. CDR3 region: CASSPPFGDSLYTGELFF. CDR3 coding DNA: TGTGCCAGCAGCCCCCCTTTTGGGGACAGCCTTTACACCGGGGAGCTGTTTTTT.

The V and J genes are TRBV27 and TRBJ2-1; D possibly corresponds to TRBD2 (5 bases). Germline assignment: CDR1 MNHEY and CDR2 SMNVEV (reference sequence). This CDR3 is built from 14 residues. V lost 0 bases and J lost 5, with 8 bases in between. The CDR3 nucleotides read TGTGCCAGCAGTTTATCCTCCGGGGACAATGAGCAGTTCTTC. This encodes CASSLSSGDNEQFF.

The J gene is TRBJ1-3, the V gene TRBV11-3, with a tentative D call TRBD1 (6 bases). The germline V gene has CDR1 SGHNT and CDR2 YENEEA. This CDR3 contains 13 residues. V was shortened by 4 bases and J by 8 bases, with 12 bases between the two germline ends. CDR3 sequence: CASSSSRGDTIYF. CDR3 coding DNA: TGTGCCAGCAGCTCTTCCAGGGGAGACACCATATATTTT.

J is TRBJ1-2 and V is TRBV19; D gene uncertain. The CDR3 consists of 13 residues. The V gene's germline CDR1 is LNHDA and CDR2 SQIVND (reference sequence). Trimming removed 1 base from V and 3 bases from J, with 6 bases in between. The CDR3 loop is CASSIGAHYGYTF. CDR3 in DNA: TGTGCCAGTAGTATAGGGGCGCACTATGGCTACACCTTC.

The chain has TRBV19 and TRBJ1-1; D not resolved. The germline gives CDR1 LNHDA, CDR2 SQIVND (reference sequence). CDR3 length equals 13 residues. Trimming took 5 bases from V and 4 from J, leaving 11 bases between them. Written as DNA, the CDR3 is TGTGCCAGTAGTGTGCAGGAGGGCACTGAAGCTTTCTTT. Protein product: CASSVQEGTEAFF.

The chain has TRBV15 and TRBJ2-7; 8 nucleotides line up with TRBD1. CDR3 length equals 15 residues. Per germline, CDR1 LNHNV and CDR2 YYDKDF (reference sequence). Trimming cost V 5 bases and J 1 base; bases outside gene matches: 7. CDR3 sequence: CATSGQGKGSYEQYF. In DNA form, the CDR3 reads TGTGCCACCAGCGGACAGGGCAAAGGGTCCTACGAGCAGTACTTC. Supplemented by reference TRBV15 and TRBJ2-7, the full variable domain reads DAMVIQNPRYQVTQFGKPVTLSCSQTLNHNVMYWYQQKSSQAPKLLFHYYDKDFNNEADTPDNFQSRRPNTSFCFLDIRSPGLGDTAMYLCATSGQGKGSYEQYFGPGTRLTVT.

V gene TRBV18 combines with J gene TRBJ1-4; the D gene is possibly TRBD1 (5 bases). This CDR3 comprises 14 residues. The V gene lost 6 bases and the J gene lost 8 bases, with 16 bases spanning the gap. Germline CDR1 reads KGHSH; CDR2 reads LQKENI. CDR3 coding DNA: TGTGCCAGCTCCTCTCAGCAGGAGGGGGAAAAACTGTTTTTT. Its translation is CASSSQQEGEKLFF.

J is TRBJ2-7 and V is TRBV28; D may be TRBD1 (6 bases). The germline V gene has CDR1 MDHEN and CDR2 SYDVKM. V was pared by 3 bases and J by 1 base, with 13 bases between. This CDR3 is built from 15 residues. The CDR3 spells CASSFVDRRSYEQYF. The CDR3 DNA follows: TGTGCCAGCAGTTTTGTTGACAGGAGGTCCTACGAGCAGTACTTC.

V is TRBV5-1 and J is TRBJ1-3; 9 bases map to TRBD1. The CDR3 length is 15 residues. CDR1 is SGHRS and CDR2 is YFSETQ in the germline V gene. V shed 2 bases, J shed 2 bases, and the junction held 2 bases outside the gene matches. In DNA form, the CDR3 reads TGCGCCAGCAGCTTACAGGGGGCTACTGGAAACACCATATATTTT. It yields the protein CASSLQGATGNTIYF.

CDR3 sequence (DNA): TGTGCCAGCAGCTTGGGAACTAGCGGCTTTGAGACCCAGTACTTC. Amino acids: CASSLGTSGFETQYF. This rearrangement joins TRBV5-4 to TRBJ2-5, with 8 nucleotides matching TRBD2. After removal of 0 bases from V and 5 bases from J, the junction contained 6 bases not matched to a gene. CDR3 length: 15 amino acids. CDR1 is SGHNT, CDR2 YYREEE, per germline (reference sequence).

This chain connects TRBV14 to TRBJ2-5; 10 bases are shared with TRBD1. Per the germline V gene, CDR1 is SGHDN and CDR2 is FVKESK. Trimming removed 3 bases from V and 5 bases from J; junction bases left unmatched: 6. The CDR3 is made up of 15 amino acids. CDR3 loop: CASSQGTGAWETQYF. CDR3 nucleotides: TGTGCCAGCAGCCAGGGGACAGGGGCCTGGGAGACCCAGTACTTC.

The chain links TRBV9 to TRBJ2-1, with 15 bases that match TRBD2. The germline CDR1 and CDR2 sequences are SGDLS and YYNGEE. J was trimmed by 5 bases and V by 0 bases; bases with no gene match: 6. The CDR3 spans 18 residues. CDR3 residues: CASSVDTGTSGRNNEQFF. The CDR3 DNA is TGTGCCAGCAGCGTAGACACCGGGACTAGCGGGAGGAACAATGAGCAGTTCTTC.

The CDR3 DNA reads as TGTGCCAGCAGTCCCCCGGGACTAGCGGGGGATACGCAGTATTTT. Amino acids: CASSPPGLAGDTQYF. V and J are TRBV27 and TRBJ2-3, with TRBD2 matching 13 bases. The V and J ends lost 5 bases and 6 bases, in that order; junction bases with no gene match: 5. Germline V lookup: CDR1 MNHEY, CDR2 SMNVEV (reference sequence). The CDR3 extends over 15 amino acids.

V usage is TRBV11-2 and J usage is TRBJ2-3; unclear D gene. The CDR3 extends over 14 amino acids. Germline CDR1 and CDR2: SGHAT and FQNNGV. The V end lost 1 base, the J end lost 4 bases, and 9 bases lay between the germline ends. CDR3 protein: CASSLGFGADTQYF. CDR3 sequence (DNA): TGTGCCAGCAGCTTAGGTTTCGGAGCAGATACGCAGTATTTT.

The chain links TRBV19 to TRBJ2-7; possibly TRBD2 for D (7 bases). Trimming removed 2 bases at V and 3 bases at J, with 14 bases between. This CDR3 is built from 15 residues. Germline-derived CDR1 and CDR2 are LNHDA and SQIVND (reference sequence). The CDR3 DNA reads as TGTGCCAGTAGTATAAGGGGGGGGCAGCACTACGAGCAGTACTTC. It encodes CASSIRGGQHYEQYF.